What follows is one T cell receptor (beta chain) and its context. Its antigen is unidentified. Using immunoSEQ multiplex PCR, the repertoire was profiled, and TCRdb retains in-frame clones only, with some absent. The sample lists 2,100,000 or so clones, around 95% seen once, with around 0.13% in the top ten. This entry comes from a study of shared clonotypes between healthy human individuals. Study-wide results and limits: Sorted-subset samples were not fully sequenced, rarefaction indicated. Researchers sampled only blood; tissue repertoires likely differ. Relative to clonotypes present in all four donors, those not shared had lower generation probabilities.

The germline V gene has CDR1 SEHNR and CDR2 FQNEAQ (reference sequence). There are 13 residues in the CDR3. V was cut by 1 base and J by 10 bases, with 13 bases left in between. The V call is TRBV7-9, the J call TRBJ1-1, with D tentatively TRBD1 (6 bases). This TCR was sampled from a man aged 18 to 29 in good health. The sequencing input was naive CD4+ T cells sorted from blood. Subset noted: CD45RA+ positively selected. The CDR3 DNA is TGTGCCAGCAGCTTAGAGGGGGGGACTTTAGCTTTCTTT. It yields the protein CASSLEGGTLAFF.